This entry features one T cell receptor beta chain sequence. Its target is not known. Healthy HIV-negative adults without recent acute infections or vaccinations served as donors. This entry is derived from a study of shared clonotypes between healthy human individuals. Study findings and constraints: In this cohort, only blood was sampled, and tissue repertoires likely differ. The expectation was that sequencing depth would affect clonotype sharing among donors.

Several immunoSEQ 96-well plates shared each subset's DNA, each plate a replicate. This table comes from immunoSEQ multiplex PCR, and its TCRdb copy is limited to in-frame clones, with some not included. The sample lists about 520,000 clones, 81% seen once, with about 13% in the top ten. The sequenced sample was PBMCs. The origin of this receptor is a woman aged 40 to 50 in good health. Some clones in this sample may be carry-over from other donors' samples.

As DNA, the CDR3 is TGTGCCAGCAGCTTACTAGCGGGCTACGAGCAGTACTTC. This encodes CASSLLAGYEQYF. The chain employs TRBV7-2 and TRBJ2-7, with 8 bases matching TRBD2. This CDR3 contains 13 residues. The J segment lost 3 bases and the V segment lost 2 bases, leaving 0 bases of the junction unmatched. Germline assignment: CDR1 SGHTA and CDR2 FQGNSA.